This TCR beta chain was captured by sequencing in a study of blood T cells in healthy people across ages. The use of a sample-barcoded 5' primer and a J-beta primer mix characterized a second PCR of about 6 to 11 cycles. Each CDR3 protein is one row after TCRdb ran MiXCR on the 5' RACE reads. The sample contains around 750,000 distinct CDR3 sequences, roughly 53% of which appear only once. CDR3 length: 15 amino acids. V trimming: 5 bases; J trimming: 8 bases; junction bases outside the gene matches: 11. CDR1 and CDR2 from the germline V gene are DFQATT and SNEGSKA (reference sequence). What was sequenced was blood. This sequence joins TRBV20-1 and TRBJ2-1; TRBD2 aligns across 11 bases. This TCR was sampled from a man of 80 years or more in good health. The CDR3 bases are TGCAGTGCTCCCAATAGCGGGAGGGCCGGGTATGAGCAGTTCTTC. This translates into CSAPNSGRAGYEQFF.